The 8 T cell receptor beta chains in this list originate from one sample, sequenced in a study of molecular identifiers for immune sequencing clone quantification. TCRdb reprocessed the PCR reads via MiXCR and lists one record per CDR3 protein. The sample contains approximately 100,000 distinct CDR3 sequences, roughly 34% of which appear only once. Material: naive CD8+ T cells from blood, with Jurkat cell RNA spiked in. Subset given: FACS-sorted CD8+CD4-CCR7+CD45RA+ naive T cells. The receptors were gathered from a human donor in good health. Some libraries in this study had Jurkat cell RNA spiked in.

This clonotype was observed a few times. This chain joins TRBV5-1 and TRBJ2-7; 7 bases are a match to TRBD2. The germline V gene has CDR1 SGHRS and CDR2 YFSETQ. V gave up 4 bases and J gave up 2 bases; unmatched junction bases: 3. CDR3 length equals 13 residues. Written as DNA, the CDR3 is TGCGCCAGCAGCAGGACTAGGCCCTACGAGCAGTACTTC. Translating gives CASSRTRPYEQYF.

On this clonotype itself: Because the CDR3 is missing its conserved closing phenylalanine or tryptophan, this is likely a read error. No DNA is shown, since the ends of the CDR3 on it are uncertain; the CDR3 is the one TCRdb lists. The rearrangement joins TRBV24-1 to TRBJ2-1; the D segment call TRBD1 is taken from the table without a DNA check. CDR1 KGHDR and CDR2 SFDVKD come from the germline V gene. The CDR3 is 11 amino acids in total, end residues counted. CDR3 residues: CATRGDNEQII.

The chain is built from TRBV9 and TRBJ2-5, with TRBD1 matching over 12 bases. Germline values: CDR1 SGDLS, CDR2 YYNGEE. The CDR3 runs 18 residues. After removal of 4 bases from V and 5 bases from J, the junction contained 15 bases not matched to a gene. The CDR3 region is CASSSGGSRDRGRETQYF. CDR3 coding DNA: TGTGCCAGCAGCTCAGGAGGCTCCCGGGACAGGGGGCGGGAGACCCAGTACTTC.

The gene calls are TRBV6-9 and TRBJ2-3, with D unresolved. CDR1 MNHGY and CDR2 SVAAGI come from the germline V gene. V was clipped by 9 bases and J by 0 bases, with 19 bases between them. The CDR3 is 16 amino acids. CDR3 in amino acids: CASTSRTVASTDTQYF. CDR3 sequence (DNA): TGTGCCAGTACCTCTCGAACAGTCGCTAGCACAGATACGCAGTATTTT.

As concerns this clonotype: A much larger clone differs by one base, so this may be a read error. The rearrangement uses TRBV3-1 and TRBJ2-3; 7 bases align to TRBD2. The CDR3 is 15 residues long. From germline, CDR1 is LGHDT and CDR2 YNNKEL (reference sequence). CDR3 in amino acids: CASSQDPPGRDTLYF. The DNA of the CDR3 is TGTGCCAGCAGCCAAGACCCCCCAGGGAGGGATACGCTGTATTTT.

V gene TRBV27 combines with J gene TRBJ2-1, with 10 bases fitting TRBD1. The J segment lost 3 bases and the V segment lost 5 bases, leaving 7 bases of the junction unmatched. CDR3 size: 16 residues. The germline V gene has CDR1 MNHEY and CDR2 SMNVEV (reference sequence). The CDR3 reads CASSRPGQGYYNEQFF. The CDR3 nucleotides are TGTGCCAGCAGTCGACCGGGACAGGGGTACTACAATGAGCAGTTCTTC.

Of note for this clonotype: It may be a read error: a sequence one base away is much more abundant. J is TRBJ1-4 and V is TRBV7-9; D not certain. Germline V gives CDR1 SEHNR, CDR2 FQNEAQ (reference sequence). The CDR3 length is 15 residues. In DNA form, the CDR3 reads TGTGCCAGCAGCTTAGACGGCAGGATTAATGAAATACTGTTTTTT. Protein: CASSLDGRINEILFF.

Notes on this clonotype: One junction end disagrees with the germline gene, perhaps due to a read error. This chain's CDR3 is CASSTTGNTVAFF. DNA of the CDR3: TGCGCCAGCAGTACGACAGGGAACACTGTAGCTTTCTTT. This sequence joins TRBV10-2 and TRBJ1-1, with TRBD1 matching over 7 bases. CDR3 size: 13 residues. The germline V gene encodes CDR1 WSHSY and CDR2 SAAADI.